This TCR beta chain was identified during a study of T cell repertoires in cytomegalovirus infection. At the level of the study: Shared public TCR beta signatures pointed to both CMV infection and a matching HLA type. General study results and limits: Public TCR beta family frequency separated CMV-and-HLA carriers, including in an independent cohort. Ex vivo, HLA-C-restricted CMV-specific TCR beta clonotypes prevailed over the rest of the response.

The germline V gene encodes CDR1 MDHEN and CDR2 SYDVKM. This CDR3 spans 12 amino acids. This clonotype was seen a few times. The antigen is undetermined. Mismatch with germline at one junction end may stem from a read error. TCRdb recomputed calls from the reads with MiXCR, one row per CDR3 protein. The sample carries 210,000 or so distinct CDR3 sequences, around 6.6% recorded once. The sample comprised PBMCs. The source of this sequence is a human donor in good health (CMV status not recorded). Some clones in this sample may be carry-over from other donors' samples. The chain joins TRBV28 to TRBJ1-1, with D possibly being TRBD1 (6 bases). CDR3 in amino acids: CASSTSGTSFGF. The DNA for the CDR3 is TGTGCCAGCAGTACGTCCGGGACATCGTTCGGTTTT.